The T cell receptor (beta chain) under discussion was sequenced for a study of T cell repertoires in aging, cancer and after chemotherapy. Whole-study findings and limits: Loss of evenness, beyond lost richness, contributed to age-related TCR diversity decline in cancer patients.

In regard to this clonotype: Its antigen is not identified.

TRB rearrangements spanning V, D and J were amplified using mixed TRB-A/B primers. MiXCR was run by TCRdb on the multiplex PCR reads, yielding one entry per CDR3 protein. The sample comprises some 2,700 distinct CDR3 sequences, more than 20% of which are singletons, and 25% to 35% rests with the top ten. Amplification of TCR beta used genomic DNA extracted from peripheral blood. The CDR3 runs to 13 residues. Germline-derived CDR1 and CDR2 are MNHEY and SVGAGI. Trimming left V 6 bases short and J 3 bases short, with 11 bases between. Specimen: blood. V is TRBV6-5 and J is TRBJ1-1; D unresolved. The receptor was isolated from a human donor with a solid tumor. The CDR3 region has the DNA TGTGCCAGCAGCTCGACTGTGTACACTGAAGCTTTCTTT. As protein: CASSSTVYTEAFF.